One and the same sample provided the 21 T cell receptor beta chains below, sequenced in a study of Ad26.COV2.S vaccination and SARS-CoV-2 variants. Sequencing was performed with immunoSEQ multiplex PCR; in TCRdb, only in-frame clones are kept and a portion is missing. The table includes 360,000 or so clones, approximately 90% detected once. The treatment: some 20 received Ad26.COV2.S at low or high dose, single or two shots; roughly five received placebo; per-sample allocation not given. It was on day 63 after the first vaccine or placebo injection that samples were taken. The specimen comprised peripheral blood, sampled in a trial of Ad26.COV2.S vaccine versus placebo. These TCRs come from a person between 18 and 65 years old who received the Ad26.COV2.S COVID-19 vaccine or a placebo.

The V call is TRBV5-1, the J call TRBJ1-3, with 7 nucleotides matching TRBD1. The CDR3 runs to 16 residues. V lost 4 bases, J lost 3 bases, and 10 bases stayed unmatched. CDR1 is SGHRS, CDR2 YFSETQ, per germline. The CDR3 region is CASSTTPTGVGNTIYF. Written as DNA, the CDR3 is TGCGCCAGCAGCACCACCCCTACAGGGGTTGGAAACACCATATATTTT.

This clone was detected many times. This sequence joins TRBV6-5 and TRBJ2-2; D gene ambiguous. The germline V gene has CDR1 MNHEY and CDR2 SVGAGI. V lost 7 bases and J 3 bases, leaving 9 bases between the germline ends. The length of the CDR3 is 13 residues. CDR3 sequence: CASTDRDTGELFF. CDR3 sequence (DNA): TGTGCCAGCACGGACCGGGACACCGGGGAGCTGTTTTTT.

This chain uses TRBV24-1 with TRBJ2-2, with no clear D. Germline CDR1 is KGHDR and CDR2 is SFDVKD. Trimming left V 6 bases short and J 2 bases short, with 6 bases between. This CDR3 has 13 residues. CDR3 sequence (DNA): TGTGCCACCAGTTGGGGAAACACCGGGGAGCTGTTTTTT. Translated, it gives CATSWGNTGELFF.

The rearrangement uses TRBV6-5 and TRBJ2-2; no clear D gene. Between the trimmed V and J ends, which lost 6 bases and 0 bases, there was a span of 8 bases. Germline V gene lookup returns CDR1 MNHEY and CDR2 SVGAGI. The CDR3 is 14 amino acids. The CDR3 bases are TGTGCCAGCAGGCCAGATCCGAACACCGGGGAGCTGTTTTTT. This encodes CASRPDPNTGELFF.

The gene calls are TRBV27 and TRBJ1-1; TRBD1 agrees at 7 bases. The V gene's germline CDR1 is MNHEY and CDR2 SMNVEV (reference sequence). V shed 2 bases and J 1 base; nucleotides not matched to a gene: 4. The CDR3 has 15 residues. The CDR3 sequence: CASSLGTEPNTEAFF. In DNA form, the CDR3 reads TGTGCCAGCAGTTTAGGGACAGAGCCGAACACTGAAGCTTTCTTT.

The chain is built from TRBV5-1 and TRBJ2-3; 8 bases align to TRBD2. The CDR3 is 18 residues long. J was trimmed by 5 bases and V by 0 bases; bases with no gene match: 14. The germline gives CDR1 SGHRS, CDR2 YFSETQ. The CDR3 is CASSLGAAGRALGDTQYF. The CDR3 coding sequence is TGCGCCAGCAGCTTGGGGGCCGCCGGGAGGGCCCTTGGAGATACGCAGTATTTT.

The V and J genes are TRBV18 and TRBJ2-3, with TRBD2 matching 7 bases. This CDR3 is 12 amino acids long. V was pared by 3 bases and J by 6 bases, with 0 bases of the junction left unmatched. The germline V gene encodes CDR1 KGHSH and CDR2 LQKENI. The CDR3 spells CASSPTSDTQYF. CDR3 in DNA: TGTGCCAGCTCACCGACTAGCGATACGCAGTATTTT. Full variable domain (outside the CDR3, taken from reference TRBV18 and TRBJ2-3): NAGVMQNPRHLVRRRGQEARLRCSPMKGHSHVYWYRQLPEEGLKFMVYLQKENIIDESGMPKERFSAEFPKEGPSILRIQQVVRGDSAAYFCASSPTSDTQYFGPGTRLTVL.

The chain recombines TRBV9 with TRBJ2-2; D ambiguous. V was clipped by 1 base and J by 0 bases, with 7 bases between them. The CDR3 is 15 amino acids. Germline CDR1 SGDLS, CDR2 YYNGEE. The chain's CDR3 is CASSVSDSNTGELFF. CDR3 coding DNA: TGTGCCAGCAGCGTATCCGATTCGAACACCGGGGAGCTGTTTTTT. The full variable domain, in which reference TRBV9 and TRBJ2-2 provide the parts outside the CDR3, is DSGVTQTPKHLITATGQRVTLRCSPRSGDLSVYWYQQSLDQGLQFLIQYYNGEERAKGNILERFSAQQFPDLHSELNLSSLELGDSALYFCASSVSDSNTGELFFGEGSRLTVL.

In DNA, the CDR3 is TGTGCCGCCTCACAGCGACGGGCAGATACGCAGTATTTT. Translation gives CAASQRRADTQYF. The rearrangement joins TRBV27 to TRBJ2-3; D call uncertain. This CDR3 region has 13 residues. Per the germline V gene, CDR1 is MNHEY and CDR2 is SMNVEV (reference sequence). V was pared by 11 bases and J by 4 bases, with 16 bases between.

This clone showed up many times. The chain links TRBV24-1 to TRBJ1-1, with 12 bases matching TRBD1. The CDR3 sequence is 17 residues long. Per germline, CDR1 KGHDR and CDR2 SFDVKD. J lost 2 bases, V lost 2 bases, and 5 bases had no gene match. CDR3 sequence reads: CATSDSRDRGRNTEAFF. CDR3 in DNA: TGTGCCACCAGTGATTCCCGGGACAGGGGGCGCAACACTGAAGCTTTCTTT.

The genes are TRBV19 and TRBJ2-7; D is tentatively TRBD1 or TRBD2 (6 bases each). CDR1 and CDR2 (germline): LNHDA, SQIVND (reference sequence). The CDR3 is 15 amino acids. V gave up 1 base and J gave up 0 bases, with 10 bases separating them. The CDR3 protein is CASSIGRGNSYEQYF. The CDR3 DNA reads TGTGCCAGTAGTATAGGGAGGGGGAACTCCTACGAGCAGTACTTC.

Written as DNA, the CDR3 is TGCGCCAGCAGTGACAGGGTGAGCCAGCCCCAGCATTTT. Encoded protein: CASSDRVSQPQHF. The chain employs TRBV10-2 and TRBJ1-5, with D maybe TRBD1 (5 bases). V was shortened by 3 bases and J by 7 bases, with 10 bases between the two germline ends. This CDR3 has 13 amino acids. Germline V gives CDR1 WSHSY, CDR2 SAAADI.

This clone was picked up one time. This chain uses TRBV29-1 with TRBJ1-2, with D tentatively TRBD1 (6 bases). CDR3 length: 15 residues. The germline V gene encodes CDR1 SQVTM and CDR2 ANQGSEA. Trimming removed 7 bases from V and 3 bases from J, with 21 bases in between. This chain's CDR3 is CSAKGGRDIHYGYTF. Written as DNA, the CDR3 is TGCAGCGCTAAAGGGGGTCGGGACATCCACTATGGCTACACCTTC. Filled out from reference TRBV29-1 and TRBJ1-2, the complete variable domain reads SAVISQKPSRDICQRGTSLTIQCQVDSQVTMMFWYRQQPGQSLTLIATANQGSEATYESGFVIDKFPISRPNLTFSTLTVSNMSPEDSSIYLCSAKGGRDIHYGYTFGSGTRLTVV.

The chain recombines TRBV5-5 with TRBJ1-4; the D gene is possibly TRBD1 (5 bases). CDR1 is SGHKS and CDR2 is YYEKEE in the germline V gene (reference sequence). The CDR3 has 14 residues. V was clipped by 2 bases and J by 5 bases, with 10 bases between them. As DNA, the CDR3 is TGTGCCAGCAGCTTCCAACCAGGGAATGAAAAACTGTTTTTT. Amino acids: CASSFQPGNEKLFF.

The J gene is TRBJ2-2, the V gene TRBV5-1; TRBD2 aligns across 9 bases. Trimming removed 4 bases from V and 7 bases from J; junction bases left unmatched: 14. From germline, CDR1 is SGHRS and CDR2 YFSETQ. The CDR3 is made up of 17 amino acids. CDR3 in amino acids: CASSTRRAGGRGGELFF. CDR3 DNA sequence: TGCGCCAGCAGCACCCGCCGTGCGGGAGGGCGAGGCGGGGAGCTGTTTTTT.

The CDR3 DNA is TGCAGCGTTGAGGAAAAACAAGAGACCCAGTACTTC. Encoded protein: CSVEEKQETQYF. The chain uses TRBV29-1 and TRBJ2-5; D gene unclear. Trimming pared 3 bases from V and 2 bases from J, leaving 7 bases between. The CDR3 has 12 amino acids. Germline CDR1 is SQVTM and CDR2 is ANQGSEA.

This clone showed up just once. This chain connects TRBV5-1 to TRBJ2-2, with TRBD2 matching 7 bases. CDR3 size: 15 residues. The germline gives CDR1 SGHRS, CDR2 YFSETQ. The V gene end was trimmed by 6 bases and the J gene end by 4 bases; junction bases not matched to a gene: 9. CDR3 sequence: CASKVAGVGTGELFF. Written as DNA, the CDR3 is TGCGCCAGCAAGGTCGCGGGAGTCGGCACCGGGGAGCTGTTTTTT. Drawing the rest from reference TRBV5-1 and TRBJ2-2, the complete variable domain is KAGVTQTPRYLIKTRGQQVTLSCSPISGHRSVSWYQQTPGQGLQFLFEYFSETQRNKGNFPGRFSGRQFSNSRSEMNVSTLELGDSALYLCASKVAGVGTGELFFGEGSRLTVL.

The rearrangement joins TRBV15 to TRBJ2-3; D may be TRBD2 (5 bases). The V gene lost 5 bases and the J gene lost 2 bases, with 20 bases spanning the gap. CDR3 length: 17 amino acids. CDR1 is LNHNV, CDR2 YYDKDF, per germline (reference sequence). The CDR3 loop is CATSSTPPGEFTDTQYF. As DNA, the CDR3 is TGTGCCACCAGCTCAACCCCCCCCGGGGAATTCACAGATACGCAGTATTTT.

The genes are TRBV4-1 and TRBJ2-1, with TRBD2 matching 10 bases. This CDR3 region has 16 residues. Germline CDR1 MGHRA, CDR2 YSYEKL. Trimming at V came to 3 bases and at J to 3 bases, leaving 5 bases not matched to a gene. DNA for the CDR3: TGCGCCAGCAGCCAGGCCGGGACTAGCGTCTACAATGAGCAGTTCTTC. It specifies CASSQAGTSVYNEQFF.

The genes are TRBV29-1 and TRBJ2-7; D unresolved. Germline CDR1 and CDR2: SQVTM and ANQGSEA. Deletions cut 4 bases from V and 5 bases from J, with 12 bases between. CDR3 size: 12 residues. The CDR3 DNA is TGCAGCGTTGGGGTTGGGTTGCACGAGCAGTACTTC. It yields the protein CSVGVGLHEQYF.

This clone showed up just a few times. The rearrangement links TRBV10-2 to TRBJ1-6, with 8 positions matching TRBD1. The CDR3 spans 15 residues. J lost 9 bases, V lost 6 bases, and 10 bases had no gene match. Germline values: CDR1 WSHSY, CDR2 SAAADI. The CDR3 here is CASSVGPDRGSPLHF. CDR3 in DNA: TGCGCCAGCAGCGTAGGACCCGACAGGGGTTCACCCCTCCACTTT.